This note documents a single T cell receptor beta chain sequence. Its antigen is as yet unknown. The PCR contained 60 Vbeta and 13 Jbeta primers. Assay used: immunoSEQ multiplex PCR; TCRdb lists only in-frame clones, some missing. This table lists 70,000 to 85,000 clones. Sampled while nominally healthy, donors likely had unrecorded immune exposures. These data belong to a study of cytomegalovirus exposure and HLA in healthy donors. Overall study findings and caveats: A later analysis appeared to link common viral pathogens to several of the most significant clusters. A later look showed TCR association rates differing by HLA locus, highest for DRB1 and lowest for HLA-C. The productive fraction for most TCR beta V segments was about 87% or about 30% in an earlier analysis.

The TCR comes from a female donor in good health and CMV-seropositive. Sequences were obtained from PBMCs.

The CDR3 nucleotides read TGTGCCAGCAGCTTGGGTTACGGGCAGCCCCAGCATTTT. It encodes CASSLGYGQPQHF. The chain carries TRBV5-4 and TRBJ1-5; D is unclear. This CDR3 comprises 13 residues. V lost 0 bases to trimming and J lost 7 bases, with 8 bases between them. Germline assignment: CDR1 SGHNT and CDR2 YYREEE (reference sequence). Complete variable domain (other parts from reference TRBV5-4 and TRBJ1-5): ETGVTQSPTHLIKTRGQQVTLRCSSQSGHNTVSWYQQALGQGPQFIFQYYREEENGRGNFPPRFSGLQFPNYSSELNVNALELDDSALYLCASSLGYGQPQHFGDGTRLSIL.